Many counts were recorded for the clone carrying this T cell receptor beta chain. Its antigen is unidentified. CDR1 is KGHSH and CDR2 is LQKENI in the germline V gene. V was shortened by 2 bases and J by 5 bases, with 12 bases between the two germline ends. CDR3 size: 14 residues. This specimen belongs to a study of T cells in Graves' hyperthyroidism and ophthalmopathy. Study in general: Peripheral blood specimens were obtained at initial diagnosis, prior to any treatment. General study points: Most thyroid clonotypes with frequency above 0.001 were detected in blood.

Together with thyroid ultrasound, orbital computed tomography, serum thyroxine and TRAb, clinical symptoms were used for diagnoses. Blood from later-ophthalmopathy patients was taken at first hyperthyroidism diagnosis. RNA transcripts were the template for amplifying TCR beta CDR3 regions. HTBI primers drove first-round RT-PCR of the TCR CDR3. MiXCR, applied by TCRdb to the multiplex PCR reads, yields one record per CDR3 protein. The data hold about 770,000 distinct CDR3 sequences, with 18% observed a single time. Sequencing was carried out using blood. This chain uses TRBV18 with TRBJ1-2; D possibly corresponds to TRBD1 (6 bases). The TCR comes from a woman aged 45-65 years with Graves' hyperthyroidism that later progressed to Graves' ophthalmopathy. CDR3 sequence reads: CASSPGGAMYGYTF. CDR3 nucleotides: TGTGCCAGCTCACCAGGGGGCGCGATGTATGGCTACACCTTC.